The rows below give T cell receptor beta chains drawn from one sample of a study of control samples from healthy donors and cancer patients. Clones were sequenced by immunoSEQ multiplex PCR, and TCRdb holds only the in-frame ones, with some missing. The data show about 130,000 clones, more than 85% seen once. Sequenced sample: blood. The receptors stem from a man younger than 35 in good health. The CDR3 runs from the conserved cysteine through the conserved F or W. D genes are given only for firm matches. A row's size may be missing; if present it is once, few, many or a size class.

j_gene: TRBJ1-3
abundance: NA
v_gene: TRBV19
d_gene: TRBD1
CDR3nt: TGTGCCAGTAGTATTCCGGGACAGGGACGGAACACCATATATTTT
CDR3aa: CASSIPGQGRNTIYF

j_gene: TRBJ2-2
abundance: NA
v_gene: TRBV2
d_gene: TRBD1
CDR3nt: TGTGCCAGCAGTATCCAGGGGGCGAGCACCGGGGAGCTGTTTTTT
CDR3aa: CASSIQGASTGELFF

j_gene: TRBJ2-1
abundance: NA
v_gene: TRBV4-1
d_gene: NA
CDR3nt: TGCGCCAGCAGCCAAGATGGGGGGACTCAGAGAGTGGGTGAGCAGTTCTTC
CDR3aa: CASSQDGGTQRVGEQFF

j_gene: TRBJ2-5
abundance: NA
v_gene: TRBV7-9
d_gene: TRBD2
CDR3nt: TGTGCCAGCAGTTTAGGACTAGCGGGAGCAGAGACCCAGTACTTC
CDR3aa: CASSLGLAGAETQYF

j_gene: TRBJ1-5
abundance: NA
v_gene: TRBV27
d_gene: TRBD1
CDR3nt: TGTGCCAGCAGTTCTTCACAGGGGGCGGGATGGCAGCCCCAGCATTTT
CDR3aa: CASSSSQGAGWQPQHF

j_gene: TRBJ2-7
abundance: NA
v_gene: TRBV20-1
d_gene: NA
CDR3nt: TGCAGTGCTAGTTCCCCCGGGTACCCCTACGAGCAGTACTTC
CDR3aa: CSASSPGYPYEQYF

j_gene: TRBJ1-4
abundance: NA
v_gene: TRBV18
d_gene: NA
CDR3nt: TGTGCCAGCTCACCACAGGGGCCCTTTGAAAAACTGTTTTTT
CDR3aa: CASSPQGPFEKLFF

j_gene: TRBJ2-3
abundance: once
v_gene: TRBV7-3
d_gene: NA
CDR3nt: TGTGCCAGCAGCCCCCCGGGGGATACGCAGTATTTT
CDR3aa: CASSPPGDTQYF

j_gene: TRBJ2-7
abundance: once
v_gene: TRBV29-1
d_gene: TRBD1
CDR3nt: TGCAGCGTTGAATTAGAGTACAGGGGCCGCTCCTACGAGCAGTACTTC
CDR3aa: CSVELEYRGRSYEQYF

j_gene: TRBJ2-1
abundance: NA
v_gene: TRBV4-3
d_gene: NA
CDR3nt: TGCGCCAGCAGCCAAGAAGTGTCCGTCAATGAGCAGTTCTTC
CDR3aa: CASSQEVSVNEQFF

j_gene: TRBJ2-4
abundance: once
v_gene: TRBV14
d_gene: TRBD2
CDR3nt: TGTGCCAGCAGCCAATTTGCCGGGACTAGCGAGGCTTTAGCCAAAAACATTCAGTACTTC
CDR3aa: CASSQFAGTSEALAKNIQYF

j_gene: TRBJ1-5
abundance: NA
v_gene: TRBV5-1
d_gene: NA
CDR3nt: TGCGCCAGCAGCTTGGAAACGGGGCAGCCCCAGCATTTT
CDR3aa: CASSLETGQPQHF

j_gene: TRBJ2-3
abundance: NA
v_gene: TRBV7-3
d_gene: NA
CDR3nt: TGTGCCAGCAGCCCAGGGGGGGGTAGCACAGATACGCAGTATTTT
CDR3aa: CASSPGGGSTDTQYF

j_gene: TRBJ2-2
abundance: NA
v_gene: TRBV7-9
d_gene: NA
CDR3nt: TGTGCCAGCAGCTTACTTAGCCCAGGGAACACCGGGGAGCTGTTTTTT
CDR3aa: CASSLLSPGNTGELFF

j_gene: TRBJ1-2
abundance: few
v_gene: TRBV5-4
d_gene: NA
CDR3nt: TGTGCCAGCAGCTCCGGCCAAGCTAACTATGGCTACACCTTC
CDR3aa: CASSSGQANYGYTF

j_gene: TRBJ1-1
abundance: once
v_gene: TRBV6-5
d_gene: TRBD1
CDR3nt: TGTGCCAGCAGTATAAAAGGACAGGGGGCGTCTGAAGCTTTCTTT
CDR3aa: CASSIKGQGASEAFF

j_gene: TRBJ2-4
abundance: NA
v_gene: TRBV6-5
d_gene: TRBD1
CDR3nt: TGTGCCAGCAGTTATAGGTCGGGGACAGGGGGAGACATTCAGTACTTC
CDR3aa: CASSYRSGTGGDIQYF

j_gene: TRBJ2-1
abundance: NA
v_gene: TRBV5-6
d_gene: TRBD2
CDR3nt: TGTGCCAGCAGCTTGGAGGTCGGGGGGAACTCCTACAATGAGCAGTTCTTC
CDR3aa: CASSLEVGGNSYNEQFF

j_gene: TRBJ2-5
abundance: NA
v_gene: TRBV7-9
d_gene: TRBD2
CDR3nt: TGTGCCAGCAGCCAGGGACTAGCGGGAGTTGAGACCCAGTACTTC
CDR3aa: CASSQGLAGVETQYF

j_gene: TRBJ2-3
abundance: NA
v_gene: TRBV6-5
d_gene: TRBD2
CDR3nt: TGTGCCAGCAGTTACGGGCTAGCGGGGCGAGATACGCAGTATTTT
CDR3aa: CASSYGLAGRDTQYF

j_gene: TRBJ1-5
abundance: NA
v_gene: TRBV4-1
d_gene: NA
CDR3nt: TGCGCCAGCAGCTCGTATAACGGGCCCCAGCATTTT
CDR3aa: CASSSYNGPQHF

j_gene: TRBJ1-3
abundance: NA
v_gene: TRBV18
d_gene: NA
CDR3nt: TGTGCCAGCTTCCACCCCGGCTCTGGAAACACCATATATTTT
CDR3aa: CASFHPGSGNTIYF

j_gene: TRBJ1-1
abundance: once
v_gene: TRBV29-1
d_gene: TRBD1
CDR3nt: TGCAGCGTTGCCCCCGGGACAGGGGGAAGGAACACTGAAGCTTTCTTT
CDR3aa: CSVAPGTGGRNTEAFF

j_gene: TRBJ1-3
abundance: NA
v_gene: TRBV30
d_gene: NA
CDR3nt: TGTGCCTGGAGTCCTGGTATTTCTGGAAACACCATATATTTT
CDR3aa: CAWSPGISGNTIYF

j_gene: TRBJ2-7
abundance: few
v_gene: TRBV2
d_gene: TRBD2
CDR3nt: TGTGCCAGCACCCCTAGCGGCTACCAGGGAGACGAGCAGTACTTC
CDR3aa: CASTPSGYQGDEQYF

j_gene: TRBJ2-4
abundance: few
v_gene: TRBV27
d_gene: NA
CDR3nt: TGTGCCAGCAGTCGAAGTGGACCGGCGAAGGGAAACATTCAGTACTTC
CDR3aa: CASSRSGPAKGNIQYF

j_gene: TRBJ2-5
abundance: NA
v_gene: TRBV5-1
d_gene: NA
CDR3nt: TGCGCCAGCAGCTTGGCTAGCGTAGGTGGGGGGGAGACCCAGTACTTC
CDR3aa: CASSLASVGGGETQYF

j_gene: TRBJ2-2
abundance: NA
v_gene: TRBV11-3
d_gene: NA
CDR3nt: TGTGCCAGCAGCCCCCAAGGACAGCTTGGGACCGGGGAGCTGTTTTTT
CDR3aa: CASSPQGQLGTGELFF

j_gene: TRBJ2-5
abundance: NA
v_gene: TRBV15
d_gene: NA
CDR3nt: TGTGCCACCAGCAGAAGAGAGACCCAGTACTTC
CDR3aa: CATSRRETQYF